Listed below are T cell receptor beta chains from one sample, sequenced in a study of T cell changes during pregnancy in multiple sclerosis. Clones were sequenced by immunoSEQ multiplex PCR, and TCRdb holds only the in-frame ones, with some missing. The sample yields around 100,000 clones, 80% to 95% seen once. The sample was peripheral blood, taken in the third trimester of pregnancy. The source is a female donor with multiple sclerosis, enrolled in a pregnancy study. Both conserved end residues are part of each CDR3. The D gene is left open where the match is weak.

CDR3: CASSQGAGGPNTQYF
DNA: TGTGCCAGCTCACAGGGAGCGGGAGGGCCGAATACGCAGTATTTT
J: TRBJ2-3
D: TRBD2
V: TRBV18

CDR3: CASSYGRGIDNSPLHF
DNA: TGTGCCAGCAGTTACGGCAGGGGGATAGATAATTCACCCCTCCACTTT
J: TRBJ1-6
D: TRBD1
V: TRBV6-6

CDR3: CASSFVQGSKQPQHF
DNA: TGTGCCAGTAGTTTCGTACAGGGTAGTAAGCAACCCCAGCATTTT
J: TRBJ1-5
D: NA
V: TRBV19

CDR3: CASSPPGQGNTSPLHF
DNA: TGTGCCAGCAGCCCTCCTGGACAGGGAAATACTTCACCCCTCCACTTT
J: TRBJ1-6
D: TRBD1
V: TRBV7-9

CDR3: CASSLWGTGKNEQYF
DNA: TGTGCCAGCAGTTTATGGGGGACAGGGAAGAACGAGCAGTACTTC
J: TRBJ2-7
D: TRBD1
V: TRBV28

CDR3: CASSVSGAGGGGYTF
DNA: TGTGCCAGCAGCGTCTCGGGGGCAGGGGGCGGTGGCTACACCTTC
J: TRBJ1-2
D: TRBD1
V: TRBV9

CDR3: CAWSRGRGGMGQFF
DNA: TGTGCCTGGAGTAGGGGGAGAGGGGGAATGGGGCAGTTCTTC
J: TRBJ2-1
D: NA
V: TRBV30

CDR3: CASSPNHWTSGNDEQFF
DNA: TGTGCCAGCAGCCCGAACCACTGGACTAGCGGGAACGATGAGCAGTTCTTC
J: TRBJ2-1
D: TRBD2
V: TRBV11-2

CDR3: CASSETGFPNEKLFF
DNA: TGTGCCAGCAGTGAAACAGGGTTCCCTAATGAAAAACTGTTTTTT
J: TRBJ1-4
D: NA
V: TRBV2

CDR3: CASSKRAYNSPLHF
DNA: TGTGCCAGCAGCAAGAGGGCCTATAATTCACCCCTCCACTTT
J: TRBJ1-6
D: NA
V: TRBV21-1

CDR3: CASSSSVNEKLFF
DNA: TGTGCCAGCAGTTCGAGCGTAAATGAAAAACTGTTTTTT
J: TRBJ1-4
D: NA
V: TRBV25-1

CDR3: CATSRDWGTLTFF
DNA: TGTGCCACCAGCAGAGATTGGGGGACACTCACATTCTTC
J: TRBJ1-2
D: NA
V: TRBV15